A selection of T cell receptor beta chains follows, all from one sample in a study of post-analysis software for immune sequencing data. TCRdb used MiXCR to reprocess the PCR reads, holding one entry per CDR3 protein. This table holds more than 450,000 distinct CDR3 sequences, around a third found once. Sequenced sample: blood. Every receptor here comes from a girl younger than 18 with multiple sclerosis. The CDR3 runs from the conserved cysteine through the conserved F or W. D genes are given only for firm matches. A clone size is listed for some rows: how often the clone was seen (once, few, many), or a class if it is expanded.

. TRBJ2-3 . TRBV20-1 CSASGEGTDTQYF TGCAGTGCTAGCGGGGAGGGCACAGATACGCAGTATTTT
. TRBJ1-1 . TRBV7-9 CASSGADKGDTEAFF TGTGCCAGCAGCGGGGCGGACAAGGGAGACACTGAAGCTTTCTTT
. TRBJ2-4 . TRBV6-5 CVIGALAKNIQYF TGTGTCATCGGGGCGCTAGCCAAAAACATTCAGTACTTC
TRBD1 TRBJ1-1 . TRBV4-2 CASSTHTGVNTEAFF TGTGCCAGCAGCACCCATACAGGGGTCAACACTGAAGCTTTCTTT
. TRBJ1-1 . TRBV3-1 CASSLDNEAFF TGTGCCAGCAGCTTGGACAACGAAGCTTTCTTT
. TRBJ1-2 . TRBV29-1 CSFNLANYGYTF TGCAGCTTCAACCTGGCTAACTATGGCTACACCTTC
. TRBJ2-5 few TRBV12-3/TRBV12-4 CASSVGALQETQYF TGTGCCAGCAGCGTCGGGGCGCTCCAAGAGACCCAGTACTTC
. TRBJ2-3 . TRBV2 CASSSEGPTDTQYF TGTGCCAGCAGCTCTGAGGGCCCCACAGATACGCAGTATTTT
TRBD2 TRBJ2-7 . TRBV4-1 CASSQEGLASYEQYF TGCGCCAGCAGCCAAGAGGGACTAGCCTCCTACGAGCAGTACTTC
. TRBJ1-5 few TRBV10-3 CAIRGSQGNQPQHF TGTGCCATCAGAGGGTCACAGGGTAATCAGCCCCAGCATTTT
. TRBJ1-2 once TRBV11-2 CASSLNQDAYYGYTF TGTGCCAGCAGCTTAAATCAGGACGCATACTATGGCTACACCTTC
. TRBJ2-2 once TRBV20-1 CSADGGGRAGERFF TGCAGTGCGGACGGAGGAGGTCGGGCCGGGGAGCGGTTTTTT
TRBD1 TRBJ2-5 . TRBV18 CASSQGQGQTQYF TGTGCCAGCTCCCAAGGACAGGGCCAGACCCAGTACTTC
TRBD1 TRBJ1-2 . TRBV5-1 CASSRRQGGNYGYTF TGCGCCAGCAGCCGAAGACAGGGGGGAAACTATGGCTACACCTTC
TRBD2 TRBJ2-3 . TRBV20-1 CSAGTSGRTDTQYF TGCAGTGCTGGGACTAGCGGGCGCACAGATACGCAGTATTTT
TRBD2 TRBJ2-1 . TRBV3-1 CASSQRLAGLPNEQFF TGTGCCAGCAGCCAGAGACTAGCGGGGCTCCCGAATGAGCAGTTCTTC
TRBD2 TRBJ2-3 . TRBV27 CASCRMSGGGASDTQYF TGTGCCAGCTGTAGGATGAGTGGCGGGGGGGCCTCAGATACGCAGTATTTT
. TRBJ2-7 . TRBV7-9 CASSLLFRGGGAIWEQYF TGTGCCAGCAGCTTACTTTTCAGGGGAGGGGGTGCTATCTGGGAGCAGTACTTC
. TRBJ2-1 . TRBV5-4 CASSLPSGSHSGNEQFF TGTGCCAGCAGCTTGCCGTCGGGGAGCCACTCCGGGAATGAGCAGTTCTTC
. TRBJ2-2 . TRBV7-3 CASRLQSSGGELFF TGTGCCAGCAGGTTACAATCTTCCGGGGGGGAGCTGTTTTTT
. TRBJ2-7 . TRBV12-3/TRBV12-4 CASAWAQVGVGVEQYF TGTGCCAGCGCTTGGGCCCAAGTCGGGGTAGGGGTCGAGCAGTACTTC
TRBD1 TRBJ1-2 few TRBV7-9 CASSLALTGGDISYGYTF TGTGCCAGCAGCTTAGCGTTGACAGGGGGCGATATCTCATATGGCTACACCTTC
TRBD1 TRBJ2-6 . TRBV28 CASSSLKGTGDSGANVLTF TGTGCCAGCAGTTCCCTTAAAGGGACAGGCGATTCTGGGGCCAACGTCCTGACTTTC
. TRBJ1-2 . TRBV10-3 CAISDLALQGNYGYTF TGTGCCATCAGTGACCTTGCTTTGCAGGGGAACTATGGCTACACCTTC
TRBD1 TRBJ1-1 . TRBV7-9 CASSSHRDRSTEAFF TGTGCCAGCAGCTCACACCGGGACAGGAGCACTGAAGCTTTCTTT
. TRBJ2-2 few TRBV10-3 CAISEGRAGELFF TGTGCCATCAGTGAGGGCCGTGCCGGGGAGCTGTTTTTT